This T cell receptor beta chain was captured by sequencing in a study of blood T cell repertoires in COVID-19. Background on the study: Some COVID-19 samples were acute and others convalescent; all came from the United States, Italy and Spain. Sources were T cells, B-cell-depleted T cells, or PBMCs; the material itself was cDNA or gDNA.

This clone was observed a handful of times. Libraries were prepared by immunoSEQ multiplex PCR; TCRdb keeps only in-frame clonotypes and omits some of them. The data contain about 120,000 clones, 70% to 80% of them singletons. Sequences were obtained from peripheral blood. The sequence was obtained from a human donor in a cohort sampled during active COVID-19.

CDR3 bases: TGCAGCGTTGAACCAGACTCCATCTATGGCTACACCTTC. Its translation: CSVEPDSIYGYTF. The rearrangement joins TRBV29-1 to TRBJ1-2, with D unclear. Per germline, CDR1 SQVTM and CDR2 ANQGSEA. V gave up 2 bases and J gave up 4 bases, with 11 bases separating them. The CDR3 is 13 residues long.